Listed below are T cell receptor beta chains from one sample, sequenced in a study of T-cell memory formation after mild COVID-19. TCRdb called the 5' RACE reads again in MiXCR, with one record for every CDR3 protein. Of fewer than 400,000 distinct CDR3 sequences listed, approximately 15% are singletons. The material sequenced was PBMCs or a T cell subset sorted from them (not recorded which). The receptors were gathered from a man aged 18 to 35 who had mild COVID-19 (a few samples of this study predate the infection). Cell type and time point are not known. Both conserved end residues are part of each CDR3. D genes are given only for firm matches. Clone size is shown for a subset of rows, as once, few, many or a class of expanded clone.

v_call	clone_size	j_call	d_call	cdr3_nt	cdr3_aa
TRBV18	.	TRBJ2-5	.	TGTGCCAGCTCACCAGAGAGTTTGGGGGAGACCCAGTACTTC	CASSPESLGETQYF
TRBV12-3/TRBV12-4	few	TRBJ1-5	.	TGTGCCAGCAGTTTCTCACCTGCTTATAGCAATCAGCCCCAGCATTTT	CASSFSPAYSNQPQHF
TRBV9	.	TRBJ1-6	TRBD1	TGTGCCAGCAGCGTACAGGGGGAAAATTCACCCCTCCACTTT	CASSVQGENSPLHF
TRBV6-6	few	TRBJ2-5	.	TGTGCCAGCAGTCTCAACCAACTCCGGGAGACCCAGTACTTC	CASSLNQLRETQYF
TRBV7-2	.	TRBJ1-1	.	TGTGCCAGCAGCTTAGAGGCCCGGATTTACAGGGTCACTGAAGCTTTCTTT	CASSLEARIYRVTEAFF
TRBV6-6	.	TRBJ1-5	.	TGTGCCAGCAGTTACTCGATGGGGTGGCAGCCCCAGCATTTT	CASSYSMGWQPQHF
TRBV6-2/TRBV6-3	few	TRBJ2-5	.	TGTGCCAGCAGGGAGCGGTGGGAGACCCAGTACTTC	CASRERWETQYF
TRBV5-1	few	TRBJ2-3	TRBD2	TGCGCCAGCAGCTTGCAAGCGGGGGGGCGGTCAGATACGCAGTATTTT	CASSLQAGGRSDTQYF
TRBV4-1	few	TRBJ1-2	.	TGCGCCAGCAGCCAACCGCGGGTGGGGGACGGCTACACCTTC	CASSQPRVGDGYTF
TRBV7-2	few	TRBJ2-5	.	TGTGCCAGCAGCTATGGACCCTGGGACCGGACCCAGTACTTC	CASSYGPWDRTQYF
TRBV6-2/TRBV6-3	few	TRBJ2-2	.	TGTGCCAGCCACGCTTGGGGTACCGGGGAGCTGTTTTTT	CASHAWGTGELFF
TRBV12-3/TRBV12-4	.	TRBJ1-2	TRBD1	TGTGCCAGCAGCCCGGACAGGACGTCAGGCTACACCTTC	CASSPDRTSGYTF
TRBV9	.	TRBJ2-5	TRBD1	TGTGCCAGCAGCGTGGGGACAGGGGCGCGAGAGACCCAGTACTTC	CASSVGTGARETQYF
TRBV12-3/TRBV12-4	many	TRBJ2-2	.	TGTGCCAGCAGTTCCCCCGGGGAGCTGTTTTTT	CASSSPGELFF
TRBV4-3	few	TRBJ2-6	.	TGCGCCAGCAGCCAAGTTCGCGTTGGGGCCAACGTCCTGACTTTC	CASSQVRVGANVLTF
TRBV4-2	.	TRBJ1-2	TRBD1	TGTGCCAGCAGCCAGGGCGGGACAGCCTATGGCTACACCTTC	CASSQGGTAYGYTF
TRBV4-2	.	TRBJ2-2	.	TGTGCCAGCAGCGGGGAAGGACAGCCCAACACCGGGGAGCTGTTTTTT	CASSGEGQPNTGELFF